These 19 T cell receptor beta chains share one sample of origin, sequenced in a study of glioma-infiltrating T cells. Amplification of TCR alpha and beta CDR3 regions from RNA used iRepertoire nested multiplex PCR. TCRdb fed the multiplex PCR reads into MiXCR, producing one record per CDR3 protein. The sample has some 160,000 distinct CDR3 sequences; around 42% are singletons. Sequencing input: glioma tissue, nonneoplastic brain tissue, or PBMCs (not recorded which). Every receptor here comes from a human donor with low-grade glioma or glioblastoma, undergoing nonglioma brain surgery, or in good health (not recorded which).

The V and J genes are TRBV20-1 and TRBJ2-7, with 9 bases matching TRBD2. The CDR3 contains 12 residues. The V segment lost 3 bases and the J segment 5 bases; nucleotides outside the gene matches: 2. Germline CDR1 reads DFQATT; CDR2 reads SNEGSKA (reference sequence). CDR3 amino acids: CSARLAGDEQYF. The CDR3 nucleotides are TGCAGTGCTAGGTTAGCGGGAGACGAGCAGTACTTC.

This clonotype showed up just a few times. The V and J genes are TRBV4-1 and TRBJ2-7; no clear D gene. With 1 base removed from V and 2 bases from J, the gap between germline ends came to 18 bases. The CDR3 covers 17 residues. Germline CDR1 and CDR2: MGHRA and YSYEKL. In DNA form, the CDR3 reads TGCGCCAGCAGCCAAGGTATCGCCGTCGTAGGAGCCTACGAGCAGTACTTC. It encodes CASSQGIAVVGAYEQYF.

This clonotype was picked up one time. A single base separates this from a much larger clone, so it may be a read error. The CDR3 nucleotides are TGTGCCAGAAGCGTAGGGACACACACTGAAGCTTTCTTT. Translation: CARSVGTHTEAFF. The J gene is TRBJ1-1, the V gene TRBV5-4; D perhaps matches TRBD1 (6 bases). The germline V and J ends were trimmed by 8 bases and 3 bases, with 14 bases remaining between them. The CDR3 covers 13 residues. Germline lookup yields CDR1 SGHNT and CDR2 YYREEE (reference sequence).

A word on this clonotype: Just one base apart from a much larger clone, this may be a read error. V and J are TRBV28 and TRBJ1-1; TRBD1 aligns across 7 bases. Germline CDR1 reads MDHEN; CDR2 reads SYDVKM. CDR3 length: 14 amino acids. The CDR3 is CASSLDRASTKAFF. The DNA of the CDR3 is TGTGCCAGCAGTTTAGACAGGGCGAGCACTAAAGCTTTCTTT.

There are many counts of this clonotype. The genes are TRBV28 and TRBJ2-5, with D perhaps matching TRBD1 (5 bases). This CDR3 has 18 residues. The V gene's germline CDR1 is MDHEN and CDR2 SYDVKM. The V gene lost 5 bases and the J gene lost 1 base, with 23 bases spanning the gap. The CDR3 nucleotides are TGTGCCAGCAGTCCCTTCCGGCGGACACATCACCCCCAAGAGACCCAGTACTTC. It codes for CASSPFRRTHHPQETQYF.

This clonotype was counted many times. The chain recombines TRBV27 with TRBJ1-4; the match to TRBD1 covers 10 bases. J was trimmed by 9 bases and V by 8 bases; bases with no gene match: 9. Germline-derived CDR1 and CDR2 are MNHEY and SMNVEV (reference sequence). The CDR3 extends over 14 amino acids. The CDR3, as DNA: TGTGCCAGCTGGAGCGGGACAGGGGTCCAAAAACTGTTTTTT. Residues: CASWSGTGVQKLFF.

The chain links TRBV10-3 to TRBJ1-2, with D perhaps TRBD1 (5 bases). V was pared by 6 bases and J by 1 base, with 12 bases between. CDR1 is ENHRY, CDR2 SYGVKD, per germline. This CDR3 contains 14 residues. This chain's CDR3 is CAISDGADNYGYTF. DNA of the CDR3: TGTGCCATCAGCGACGGGGCAGATAACTATGGCTACACCTTC.

As to this clonotype: A much larger clonotype is one base distant, so this may be a read error. The V and J genes are TRBV7-6 and TRBJ2-1; unclear D gene. Germline-derived CDR1 and CDR2 are SGHVS and FNYEAQ. The CDR3 consists of 13 residues. V was trimmed by 1 base and J by 8 bases, leaving 9 bases between them. The CDR3 DNA reads TGTGCCAGCAGCTTAGGAAGCTTTGATGAGCAGTTCTTC. Its translation: CASSLGSFDEQFF.

A remark on this clonotype: A much larger clonotype is one base distant, so this may be a read error. The chain carries TRBV6-1 and TRBJ2-7; D ambiguous. The V end lost 6 bases, the J end lost 0 bases, and 6 bases lay between the germline ends. This CDR3 region has 12 residues. CDR1 and CDR2 from the germline V gene are MNHNS and SASEGT. The CDR3 sequence: CASSQYSYEQYF. CDR3 coding DNA: TGTGCCAGCAGCCAGTACTCCTACGAGCAGTACTTC.

V is TRBV28 and J is TRBJ2-7; D not resolved. V was pared by 9 bases and J by 3 bases, with 18 bases between. The CDR3 extends over 14 amino acids. The germline V gene encodes CDR1 MDHEN and CDR2 SYDVKM. The DNA of the CDR3 is TGTGCCAGGAGCCAAGGCGGCCGGAACTACGAGCAGTACTTC. Amino acids: CARSQGGRNYEQYF.

This clonotype occurred many times. The rearrangement uses TRBV24-1 and TRBJ2-1; 7 nucleotides agree with TRBD2. Germline V gives CDR1 KGHDR, CDR2 SFDVKD. The CDR3 contains 17 residues. With V trimmed by 1 base and J by 8 bases, 13 bases remained unmatched. The CDR3 region is CATSDFSGGSFYDEQFF. In nucleotides, the CDR3 is TGTGCCACCAGTGATTTCTCGGGAGGTAGCTTCTATGATGAGCAGTTCTTC.

In this sample, this clonotype turned up many times. V gene TRBV20-1 combines with J gene TRBJ2-7, with D hard to call. The germline V gene encodes CDR1 DFQATT and CDR2 SNEGSKA (reference sequence). CDR3 length: 11 residues. The V and J ends lost 3 bases and 6 bases respectively, with 9 bases between them. The CDR3 nucleotides read TGCAGTGCTAGGTCTCGAGGCGAGCAGTACTTC. It specifies CSARSRGEQYF.

This clonotype turned up a few times. This chain uses TRBV12-3 or TRBV12-4 with TRBJ1-1; TRBD1 agrees at 9 bases. V dropped 5 bases and J dropped 5; count of bases not matched to a gene: 15. This CDR3 contains 17 residues. Written as DNA, the CDR3 is TGTGCCAGCAGTCAGCGTCCCGGGACAGGGCGGGTAACTGAAGCTTTCTTT. As protein: CASSQRPGTGRVTEAFF.

For this clonotype: This may be a read error, as it is one base from a much larger clone. The chain has TRBV6-2 or TRBV6-3 and TRBJ1-3, with TRBD1 identical over 10 bases. Germline CDR1 reads MNHEY; CDR2 reads SVGEGT. V dropped 1 base and J dropped 4; count of bases not matched to a gene: 7. The CDR3 is made up of 17 amino acids. The CDR3 is CASSYWSETGGGNTIYF. CDR3 DNA: TGTGCCAGCAGTTACTGGAGCGAGACAGGGGGCGGAAACACCATATATTTT.

The chain has TRBV11-1 and TRBJ2-1; either TRBD1 or TRBD2 may fit D (5 bases each). This CDR3 is 16 amino acids long. Germline loops: CDR1 SGHAT, CDR2 FQDESV (reference sequence). The V and J ends lost 5 bases and 9 bases respectively, with 23 bases between them. The CDR3 DNA follows: TGTGCCAGCAGCCCCCCTAGAGGGGTTTTCCGGGGTGAGCAGTTCTTC. Translation gives CASSPPRGVFRGEQFF.

The sample holds a few counts of this clonotype. Given a much more abundant clone one base away, this may be a read error. V gene TRBV19 combines with J gene TRBJ2-3; the match to TRBD2 covers 12 bases. Trimming took 10 bases from V and 5 from J; bases not matched to a gene: 10. This CDR3 has 15 residues. Germline CDR1 is LNHDA and CDR2 is SQIVND (reference sequence). The CDR3 nucleotides read TGTGCCACTTCTCCGACTAGCGGGAGTAAAGATACGCAGTATTTT. It encodes CATSPTSGSKDTQYF.

The chain couples TRBV5-1 to TRBJ2-7; 7 bases are a match to TRBD2. This CDR3 is built from 14 residues. Looked up from germline, CDR1 is SGHRS and CDR2 is YFSETQ. With V trimmed by 5 bases and J by 6 bases, 11 bases remained unmatched. In DNA, the CDR3 is TGCGCCAGCAGGATGTCTAGCGGAGTTTCCGAGCAGTACTTC. This codes for CASRMSSGVSEQYF.

This chain joins TRBV4-2 and TRBJ1-1, with 9 bases that match TRBD1. The CDR3 is 15 residues long. Trimming removed 1 base from V and 7 bases from J; junction bases left unmatched: 7. CDR1 LGHNA and CDR2 YNFKEQ come from the germline V gene. CDR3 DNA: TGTGCCAGCAGCCAAGCGACAGGGGGATTTATTGAAGCTTTCTTT. It translates to CASSQATGGFIEAFF.

At least ten counts were recorded for this clonotype. V gene TRBV2 combines with J gene TRBJ2-3; TRBD2 matches at 8 bases. CDR1 SNHLY and CDR2 FYNNEI come from the germline V gene. This CDR3 has 14 residues. V lost 7 bases and J lost 4; bases outside the gene matches: 7. The CDR3 loop is CASKEGTSSDTQYF. The DNA of the CDR3 is TGTGCCAGCAAGGAAGGGACTAGTTCAGATACGCAGTATTTT.